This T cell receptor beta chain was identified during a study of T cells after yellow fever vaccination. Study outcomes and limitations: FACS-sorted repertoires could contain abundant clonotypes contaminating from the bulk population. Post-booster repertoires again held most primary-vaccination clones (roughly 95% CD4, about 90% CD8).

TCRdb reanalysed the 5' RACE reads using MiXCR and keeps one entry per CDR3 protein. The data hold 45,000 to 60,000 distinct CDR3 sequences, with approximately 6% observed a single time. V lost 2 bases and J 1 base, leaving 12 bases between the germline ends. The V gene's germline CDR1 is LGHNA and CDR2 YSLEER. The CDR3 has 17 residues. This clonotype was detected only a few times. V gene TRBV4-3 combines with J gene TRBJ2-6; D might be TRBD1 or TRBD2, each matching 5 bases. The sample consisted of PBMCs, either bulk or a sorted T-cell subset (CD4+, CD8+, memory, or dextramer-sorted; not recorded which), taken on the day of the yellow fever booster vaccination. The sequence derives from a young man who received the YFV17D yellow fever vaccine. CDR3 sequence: CASSQYWDESGANVLTF. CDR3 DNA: TGCGCCAGCAGCCAATACTGGGACGAATCTGGGGCCAACGTCCTGACTTTC.